The sequence of this TCR beta chain was determined in a study of shared clonotypes between healthy human individuals. Across the study: Three plates were used per donor for CD4 naive, three for CD4 memory, two for CD8 naive and one for CD8 memory.

CDR3 length equals 16 residues. Germline assignment: CDR1 SGHTA and CDR2 FQGNSA. J lost 3 bases, V lost 2 bases, and 5 bases had no gene match. Here immunoSEQ multiplex PCR was the method, and the copy in TCRdb shows in-frame clones only, minus some. Found here are fewer than 3 million clones, roughly 90% of them singletons; the top ten hold 0.37%. The sequence came from a man between 18 and 35 years old in good health. Some clones in this sample may be carry-over from other donors' samples. The chain couples TRBV7-2 to TRBJ1-3; 9 bases are shared with TRBD1. Sequences were obtained from naive CD4+ T cells from PBMCs. Documented subset: CD45RA+ positively selected. CDR3 sequence (DNA): TGTGCCAGCAGCTTAACCGGGACAGGGCGTGGAAACACCATATATTTT. Amino acid sequence: CASSLTGTGRGNTIYF.